These 28 T cell receptor beta chains share one sample of origin, sequenced in a study of radiotherapy plus CTLA-4 blockade in lung cancer. TCRdb keeps only in-frame clones here, not all; method: immunoSEQ multiplex PCR. The sample shows 85,000 to 130,000 clones, 85% to 90% of them seen only once. Sequencing was performed on peripheral blood, taken from a patient treated with radiotherapy plus ipilimumab. All receptors derive from a human donor with non-small cell lung cancer that progressed on radiotherapy plus ipilimumab. Some clones in this sample may be carry-over from other donors' samples.

V usage is TRBV9 and J usage is TRBJ2-1; a possible D gene is TRBD2 (5 bases). V was shortened by 0 bases and J by 9 bases, with 22 bases between the two germline ends. Germline loops: CDR1 SGDLS, CDR2 YYNGEE. This CDR3 spans 17 amino acids. The CDR3 reads CASSVDRVRADWGEQFF. The CDR3 DNA reads TGTGCCAGCAGCGTAGATAGAGTGAGGGCGGATTGGGGTGAGCAGTTCTTC.

In its sample, this clone was seen once. The chain links TRBV9 to TRBJ2-5, with TRBD1 matching over 11 bases. V lost 0 bases and J lost 3; bases outside the gene matches: 4. In germline, CDR1 is SGDLS, CDR2 YYNGEE. The CDR3 length is 16 residues. Here the CDR3 DNA reads TGTGCCAGCAGCGTAGCGGGGACAGGGGGAAAAGAGACCCAGTACTTC. Its translation: CASSVAGTGGKETQYF.

V usage is TRBV5-4 and J usage is TRBJ2-2; possibly TRBD2 for D (6 bases). The germline gives CDR1 SGHNT, CDR2 YYREEE (reference sequence). V was trimmed by 0 bases and J by 0 bases, leaving 9 bases between them. The CDR3 is 16 amino acids. The CDR3 sequence is CASSLGAGANTGELFF. Written as DNA, the CDR3 is TGTGCCAGCAGCTTGGGAGCGGGCGCGAACACCGGGGAGCTGTTTTTT.

This clone was detected once. The chain has TRBV7-2 and TRBJ1-5, with D possibly matching TRBD1 (5 bases). Trimming cost V 2 bases and J 3 bases, with 14 bases left between them. Germline lookup yields CDR1 SGHTA and CDR2 FQGNSA. This CDR3 is built from 16 residues. CDR3 loop: CASSLTQTVPNQPQHF. The CDR3 nucleotides read TGTGCCAGCAGCTTAACCCAGACAGTTCCCAATCAGCCCCAGCATTTT. Supplemented by reference TRBV7-2 and TRBJ1-5, the full variable domain reads GAGVSQSPSNKVTEKGKDVELRCDPISGHTALYWYRQSLGQGLEFLIYFQGNSAPDKSGLPSDRFSAERTGGSVSTLTIQRTQQEDSAVYLCASSLTQTVPNQPQHFGDGTRLSIL.

The V gene is TRBV5-5, the J gene TRBJ2-7; D not certain. Germline CDR1 reads SGHKS; CDR2 reads YYEKEE (reference sequence). Deletions cut 2 bases from V and 0 bases from J, with 24 bases between. The CDR3 contains 19 residues. CDR3 sequence reads: CASSFDLSGPPWSSYEQYF. The CDR3 bases are TGTGCCAGCAGCTTCGACTTGTCGGGTCCACCCTGGAGCTCCTACGAGCAGTACTTC.

This chain joins TRBV5-4 and TRBJ1-1, with TRBD1 matching 10 bases. The germline gives CDR1 SGHNT, CDR2 YYREEE (reference sequence). The CDR3 runs 16 residues. The J segment lost 4 bases and the V segment lost 4 bases, leaving 10 bases of the junction unmatched. For the CDR3, the DNA is TGTGCCAGCAGCCCGACAGGGGGCTCGGAGAGCACTGAAGCTTTCTTT. It is translated as CASSPTGGSESTEAFF.

This clone was detected once. The chain combines TRBV6-5 with TRBJ2-2, with TRBD1 identical over 8 bases. Germline loops: CDR1 MNHEY, CDR2 SVGAGI. With V trimmed by 6 bases and J by 3 bases, 3 bases remained unmatched. The CDR3 sequence is 14 residues long. This CDR3 is CASRGGQDTGELFF. The CDR3 bases are TGTGCCAGCAGGGGGGGACAGGACACCGGGGAGCTGTTTTTT.

This clone was seen just once. This chain connects TRBV27 to TRBJ2-3, with 9 bases lining up with TRBD1. The CDR3 runs to 16 residues. The trim removed 5 bases at V and 1 base at J, leaving 7 bases unmatched. In germline, CDR1 is MNHEY, CDR2 SMNVEV (reference sequence). CDR3 sequence (DNA): TGTGCCAGCAGTGCCGACAGGGGGTTCGGCACAGATACGCAGTATTTT. Protein sequence: CASSADRGFGTDTQYF.

The V gene is TRBV9, the J gene TRBJ2-1; 8 bases align to TRBD2. The CDR3 is 15 residues long. CDR1 and CDR2 (germline): SGDLS, YYNGEE. V shed 3 bases, J shed 4 bases, and the junction held 6 bases outside the gene matches. In DNA, the CDR3 is TGTGCCAGCAGCGAGGGACTAGGGACTTACAATGAGCAGTTCTTC. Its protein product is CASSEGLGTYNEQFF.

V and J are TRBV7-2 and TRBJ1-1; TRBD1 agrees at 8 bases. CDR1 and CDR2 (germline): SGHTA, FQGNSA. Germline trimming cut 11 bases from V and 4 bases from J; bases unmatched to any gene: 9. This CDR3 spans 13 amino acids. CDR3 amino acids: CASLQGASTEAFF. The CDR3 DNA reads as TGTGCCTCCCTGCAGGGGGCTAGCACTGAAGCTTTCTTT.

V and J are TRBV4-3 and TRBJ2-6; unclear D gene. CDR1 and CDR2 (germline): LGHNA, YSLEER. V shed 4 bases and J shed 0 bases, with 7 bases lying between them. The CDR3 contains 15 residues. The CDR3 DNA reads TGCGCCAGCAGCCCATATAGCTCTGGGGCCAACGTCCTGACTTTC. Translated: CASSPYSSGANVLTF.

The rearrangement links TRBV30 to TRBJ1-5; D gene ambiguous. This CDR3 is 13 amino acids long. V dropped 2 bases and J dropped 4 bases, with 9 bases sitting between them. Germline CDR1 is GTSNPN and CDR2 is SVGIG (reference sequence). The CDR3 here is CAWSPPLNQPQHF. In DNA, the CDR3 is TGTGCCTGGAGTCCTCCGCTGAATCAGCCCCAGCATTTT.

This clone was detected only once. The V call is TRBV25-1, the J call TRBJ2-1; 7 nucleotides match TRBD2. J gave up 3 bases and V 3 bases, and 2 bases lay outside the gene matches. The CDR3 is 14 amino acids. Germline CDR1 is MGHDK and CDR2 is SYGVNS. This CDR3 is CASSDRGVYNEQFF. The DNA of the CDR3 is TGTGCCAGCAGTGACCGGGGGGTCTACAATGAGCAGTTCTTC.

This clone was recorded a few times. The CDR3 is CASSAGDYEQYF. The CDR3 region has the DNA TGTGCCAGCAGCGCCGGGGACTACGAGCAGTACTTC. V gene TRBV9 combines with J gene TRBJ2-7; tentative D call: TRBD2 (5 bases). The germline V gene has CDR1 SGDLS and CDR2 YYNGEE. The CDR3 runs to 12 residues. V gave up 3 bases and J gave up 3 bases, with 7 bases separating them.

This chain connects TRBV7-9 to TRBJ1-3, with D unclear. CDR1 and CDR2 (germline): SEHNR, FQNEAQ (reference sequence). The CDR3 extends over 16 amino acids. Trimming took off 5 bases at V and 4 bases at J, with 18 bases between the two ends. The CDR3 reads CASSLLARSVGNTIYF. The CDR3, as DNA: TGTGCCAGCAGCCTCCTAGCCCGCTCTGTAGGAAACACCATATATTTT.

The rearrangement uses TRBV9 and TRBJ1-5; tentative D call: TRBD1 (6 bases). CDR1 is SGDLS, CDR2 YYNGEE, per germline. The CDR3 runs to 15 residues. Deletions cut 3 bases from V and 3 bases from J, with 13 bases between. DNA for the CDR3: TGTGCCAGCAGCGGAGGGGCAGGGGACAATCAGCCCCAGCATTTT. It yields the protein CASSGGAGDNQPQHF.

This chain connects TRBV5-1 to TRBJ2-7; D is uncertain. CDR3 size: 15 residues. The V gene's germline CDR1 is SGHRS and CDR2 YFSETQ. Trimming stripped 4 bases from V and 7 bases from J, with 21 bases between. Here the CDR3 DNA reads TGCGCCAGCAGCCTTCGGCCCCCGGGCGCTGGGGAGCAGTACTTC. This translates into CASSLRPPGAGEQYF. The complete variable domain, with remaining parts taken from reference TRBV5-1 and TRBJ2-7, reads KAGVTQTPRYLIKTRGQQVTLSCSPISGHRSVSWYQQTPGQGLQFLFEYFSETQRNKGNFPGRFSGRQFSNSRSEMNVSTLELGDSALYLCASSLRPPGAGEQYFGPGTRLTVT.

This clone was picked up a small number of times. The chain employs TRBV28 and TRBJ2-5, with no clear D. The CDR3 is 15 residues long. Trimming removed 1 base at V and 3 bases at J, with 12 bases between. Germline V lookup: CDR1 MDHEN, CDR2 SYDVKM. CDR3 nucleotides: TGTGCCAGCAGTTTATTTGTGGGTTTGGAAGAGACCCAGTACTTC. This encodes CASSLFVGLEETQYF.

Only a few counts were recorded for this clone. The rearrangement links TRBV6-6 to TRBJ1-1; 7 nucleotides match TRBD1. After removal of 1 base from V and 5 bases from J, the junction contained 7 bases not matched to a gene. The CDR3 spans 15 residues. CDR1 and CDR2 (germline): MNHNY, SVGAGI (reference sequence). DNA for the CDR3: TGTGCCAGCAGTTACTTAACAGGGGAGGTAACTGAAGCTTTCTTT. Its translation is CASSYLTGEVTEAFF.

This chain uses TRBV5-1 with TRBJ2-7; TRBD1 matches at 7 bases. V was pared by 0 bases and J by 4 bases, with 10 bases of the junction left unmatched. Germline V gene data show CDR1 as SGHRS and CDR2 as YFSETQ. The CDR3 contains 16 residues. DNA for the CDR3: TGCGCCAGCAGCTTGGATTCAGGGGGTTTGAATTACGAGCAGTACTTC. Translation gives CASSLDSGGLNYEQYF.

This chain uses TRBV7-3 with TRBJ2-5; no clear D gene. The CDR3 loop spans 13 amino acids. V was clipped by 5 bases and J by 0 bases, with 7 bases between them. Germline V CDR1 and CDR2: SGHTA, FQGTGA. CDR3 sequence (DNA): TGTGCCAGCAGCCTCAGGCACCAAGAGACCCAGTACTTC. This sequence encodes CASSLRHQETQYF.

The V gene is TRBV6-5, the J gene TRBJ2-5, with 8 bases fitting TRBD1. Germline V gives CDR1 MNHEY, CDR2 SVGAGI. The junction had 4 bases not matched to a gene; V was cut back by 5 bases and J by 5 bases. CDR3 length: 13 residues. Written as DNA, the CDR3 is TGTGCCAGCAGTACATACAGGGGGGAGACCCAGTACTTC. It yields the protein CASSTYRGETQYF.

This chain joins TRBV5-1 and TRBJ1-2; TRBD1 matches at 9 bases. V was pared by 4 bases and J by 2 bases, with 3 bases of the junction left unmatched. This CDR3 comprises 14 residues. Germline V gene lookup returns CDR1 SGHRS and CDR2 YFSETQ. CDR3 sequence reads: CASSEGQGNYGYTF. In nucleotides, the CDR3 is TGCGCCAGCAGCGAGGGACAGGGAAACTATGGCTACACCTTC.

Written as DNA, the CDR3 is TGTGCCAGTAGGCCCCCGACGGGGGCTGACAATGAGCAGTTCTTC. Its protein is CASRPPTGADNEQFF. The chain joins TRBV19 to TRBJ2-1, with D tentatively TRBD1 or TRBD2 (6 bases each). The CDR3 runs 15 residues. Trimming removed 6 bases from V and 5 bases from J, with 17 bases in between. Germline CDR1 LNHDA, CDR2 SQIVND (reference sequence).

This clone appeared a few times. The J gene is TRBJ2-7, the V gene TRBV4-3; D perhaps matches TRBD1 (6 bases). This CDR3 contains 14 residues. The V end was cut by 1 base, the J end by 3 bases, with 10 bases between. Germline V gene lookup returns CDR1 LGHNA and CDR2 YSLEER. The CDR3 spells CASSQGHRVYEQYF. The CDR3 DNA reads as TGCGCCAGCAGCCAAGGCCACAGGGTCTACGAGCAGTACTTC.

The chain uses TRBV11-2 and TRBJ2-2; a possible D gene is TRBD2 (6 bases). CDR3 length: 15 residues. The ends were cut back, 4 bases at V and 5 bases at J, with 14 bases in the middle. In germline, CDR1 is SGHAT, CDR2 FQNNGV. The DNA for the CDR3 is TGTGCCAGCAGCTCTCGGTGGGGGGATACCGGGGAGCTGTTTTTT. Its translation is CASSSRWGDTGELFF.

The chain carries TRBV15 and TRBJ2-5; TRBD2 is a possible D gene (7 bases). The CDR3 has 15 amino acids. CDR1 and CDR2 from the germline V gene are LNHNV and YYDKDF (reference sequence). V was cut by 1 base and J by 4 bases, with 13 bases left in between. This chain's CDR3 is CATSRVRGAPETQYF. The CDR3 region has the DNA TGTGCCACCAGCAGAGTCCGGGGGGCCCCAGAGACCCAGTACTTC.

J is TRBJ1-2 and V is TRBV14, with D perhaps TRBD1 (5 bases). The CDR3 is 15 amino acids. CDR1 and CDR2 (germline): SGHDN, FVKESK. Trimming took off 0 bases at V and 3 bases at J, with 11 bases between the two ends. CDR3 in DNA: TGTGCCAGCAGCCAAGACCTGGGGGGTTACTATGGCTACACCTTC. This encodes CASSQDLGGYYGYTF.